Presented here are 5 T cell receptor beta chains from one specimen sequenced in a study of kidney transplant recipient with SARS-CoV-2 infection. TCRdb redid the calling of the reads with MiXCR, one entry per CDR3 protein. The sample records roughly 230,000 distinct CDR3 sequences, 29% being singletons. Sequencing was performed on a blood sample, taken at baseline and between days 110 and 120 from a kidney transplant recipient. Source of these receptors: a male patient aged 30 to 40 who had COVID-19 and was a kidney transplant recipient. Some T cells may arise from the graft donor.

This clonotype came up a few times. The rearrangement links TRBV7-2 to TRBJ1-6; D is undetermined. Germline values: CDR1 SGHTA, CDR2 FQGNSA. This CDR3 contains 16 residues. V was cut by 1 base and J by 7 bases, with 14 bases left in between. The CDR3 loop is CASSLVSSRTNSPLHF. For the CDR3, the DNA is TGTGCCAGCAGCTTAGTCTCTAGCAGGACCAATTCACCCCTCCACTTT.

This clonotype was counted once. Here the CDR3 omits its conserved ending phenylalanine or tryptophan, so a read error is the likely source. This chain uses TRBV4-3 with TRBJ1-2; D is undetermined. Germline CDR1 is LGHNA and CDR2 is YSLEER. This CDR3 region has 17 residues. The ends were cut back, 5 bases at V and 4 bases at J, with 23 bases in the middle. CDR3 bases: TGCGCCAGCAGCTGGCGGCAAGGACGTCGAAAGACCTATGGCTACACCTCC. The encoded protein is CASSWRQGRRKTYGYTS.

This clonotype occurred many times. The genes are TRBV21-1 and TRBJ1-2. TRBV21-1 is tagged as a pseudogene. CDR3 length equals 14 residues. CDR3: CASSNLLGGYGYTF. The CDR3 DNA sequence: TGTGCCAGCAGCAACCTGCTGGGTGGCTATGGCTACACCTTC.

This clonotype was seen many times. The chain uses TRBV10-3 and TRBJ1-6; D is unresolved. Per germline, CDR1 ENHRY and CDR2 SYGVKD. Trimming removed 7 bases from V and 2 bases from J, with 9 bases in between. CDR3 length: 14 amino acids. The CDR3 DNA follows: TGTGCCATCACTCGCGCGCCCTATAATTCACCCCTCCACTTT. Its translation: CAITRAPYNSPLHF.

This clonotype was counted many times. J is TRBJ1-6 and V is TRBV10-3; D possibly corresponds to TRBD1 (5 bases). CDR3 length: 12 residues. The germline gives CDR1 ENHRY, CDR2 SYGVKD. The V and J ends lost 11 bases and 7 bases respectively, with 12 bases between them. In nucleotides, the CDR3 is TGTGCCGTGCAGGGTGAAAATTCACCCCTCCACTTT. Protein product: CAVQGENSPLHF.